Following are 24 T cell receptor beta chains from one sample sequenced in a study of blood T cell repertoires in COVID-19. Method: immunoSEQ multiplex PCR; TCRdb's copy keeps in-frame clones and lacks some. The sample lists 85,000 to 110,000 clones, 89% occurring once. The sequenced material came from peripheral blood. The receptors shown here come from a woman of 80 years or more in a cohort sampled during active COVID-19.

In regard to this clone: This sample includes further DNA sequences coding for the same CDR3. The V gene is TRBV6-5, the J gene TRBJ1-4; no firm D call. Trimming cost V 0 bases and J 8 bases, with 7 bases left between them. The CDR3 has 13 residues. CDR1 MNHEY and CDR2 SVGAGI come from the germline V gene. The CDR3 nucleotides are TGTGCCAGCAGTTACTCGAGAGGGGAAAAACTGTTTTTT. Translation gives CASSYSRGEKLFF.

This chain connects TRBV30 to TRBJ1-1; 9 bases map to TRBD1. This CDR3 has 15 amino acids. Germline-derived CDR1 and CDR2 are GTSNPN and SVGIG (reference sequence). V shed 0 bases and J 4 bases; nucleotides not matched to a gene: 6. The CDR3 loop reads CAWSVLWGQGTEAFF. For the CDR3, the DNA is TGTGCCTGGAGTGTACTTTGGGGACAGGGCACTGAAGCTTTCTTT. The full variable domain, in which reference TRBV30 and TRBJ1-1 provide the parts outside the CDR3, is SQTIHQWPATLVQPVGSPLSLECTVEGTSNPNLYWYRQAAGRGLQLLFYSVGIGQISSEVPQNLSASRPQDRQFILSSKKLLLSDSGFYLCAWSVLWGQGTEAFFGQGTRLTVV.

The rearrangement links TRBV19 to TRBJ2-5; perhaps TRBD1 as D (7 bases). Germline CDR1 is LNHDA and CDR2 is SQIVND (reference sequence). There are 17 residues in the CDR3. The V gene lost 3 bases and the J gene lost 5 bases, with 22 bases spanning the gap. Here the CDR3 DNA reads TGTGCCAGTAGTATGGGTTTGAGTCGGAGGGGGCTGGAGACCCAGTACTTC. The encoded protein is CASSMGLSRRGLETQYF.

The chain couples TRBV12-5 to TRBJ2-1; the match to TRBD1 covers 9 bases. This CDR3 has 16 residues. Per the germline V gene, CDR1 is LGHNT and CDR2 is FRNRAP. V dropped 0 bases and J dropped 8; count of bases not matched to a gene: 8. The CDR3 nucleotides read TGTGCTAGTGGTTTGGTACCTGGACAGGGGAAGGATGAGCAGTTCTTC. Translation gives CASGLVPGQGKDEQFF.

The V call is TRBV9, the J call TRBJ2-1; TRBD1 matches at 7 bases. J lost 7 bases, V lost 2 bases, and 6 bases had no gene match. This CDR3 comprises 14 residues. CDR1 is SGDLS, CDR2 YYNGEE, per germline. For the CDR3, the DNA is TGTGCCAGCAGCGTTGAAGGGACAGTGAATGAGCAGTTCTTC. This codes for CASSVEGTVNEQFF.

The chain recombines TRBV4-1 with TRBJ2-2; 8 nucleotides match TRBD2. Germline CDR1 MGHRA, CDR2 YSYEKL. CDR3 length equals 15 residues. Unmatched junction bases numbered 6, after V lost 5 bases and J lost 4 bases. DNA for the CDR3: TGCGCCAGCAGCTACAGCGGGAGAGGCACCGGGGAGCTGTTTTTT. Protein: CASSYSGRGTGELFF.

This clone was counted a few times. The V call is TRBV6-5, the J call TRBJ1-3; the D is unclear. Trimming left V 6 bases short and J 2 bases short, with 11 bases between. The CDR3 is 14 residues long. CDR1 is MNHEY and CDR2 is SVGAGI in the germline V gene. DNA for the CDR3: TGTGCCAGCAGCCCCGGCGGGGCTGGAAACACCATATATTTT. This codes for CASSPGGAGNTIYF.

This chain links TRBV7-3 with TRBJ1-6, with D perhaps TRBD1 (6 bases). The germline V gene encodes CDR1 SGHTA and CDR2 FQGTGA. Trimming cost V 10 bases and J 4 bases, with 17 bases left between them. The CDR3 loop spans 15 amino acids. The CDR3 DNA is TGTGCCACCCTTACTAGGGGGAGTTATAATTCACCCCTCCACTTT. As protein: CATLTRGSYNSPLHF.

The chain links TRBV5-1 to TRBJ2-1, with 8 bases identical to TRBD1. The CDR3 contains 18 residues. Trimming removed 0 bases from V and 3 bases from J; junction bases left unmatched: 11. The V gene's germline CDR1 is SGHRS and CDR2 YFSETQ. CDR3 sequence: CASSLGRGPSLGYNEQFF. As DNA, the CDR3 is TGCGCCAGCAGCTTGGGCAGGGGGCCTTCTTTAGGCTACAATGAGCAGTTCTTC.

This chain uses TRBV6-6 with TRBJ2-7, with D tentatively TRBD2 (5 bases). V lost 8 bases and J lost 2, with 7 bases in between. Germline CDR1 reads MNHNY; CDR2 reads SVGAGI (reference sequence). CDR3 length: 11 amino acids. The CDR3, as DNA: TGTGCCAGCTCCGGGGCCTACGAGCAGTACTTC. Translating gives CASSGAYEQYF.

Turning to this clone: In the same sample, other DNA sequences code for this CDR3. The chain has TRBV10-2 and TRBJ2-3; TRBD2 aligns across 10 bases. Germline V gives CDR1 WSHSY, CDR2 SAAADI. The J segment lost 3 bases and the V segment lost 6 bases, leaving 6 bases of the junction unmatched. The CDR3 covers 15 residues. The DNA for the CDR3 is TGCGCCAGCAGCAAACTAGCGGGATCGACAGATACGCAGTATTTT. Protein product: CASSKLAGSTDTQYF.

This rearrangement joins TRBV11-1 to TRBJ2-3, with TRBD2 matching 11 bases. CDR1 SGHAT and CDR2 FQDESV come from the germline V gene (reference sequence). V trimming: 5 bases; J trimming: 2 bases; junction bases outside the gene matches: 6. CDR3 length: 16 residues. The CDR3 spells CASSPRLAGPTDTQYF. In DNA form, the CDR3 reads TGTGCCAGCAGCCCAAGACTAGCGGGGCCCACAGATACGCAGTATTTT.

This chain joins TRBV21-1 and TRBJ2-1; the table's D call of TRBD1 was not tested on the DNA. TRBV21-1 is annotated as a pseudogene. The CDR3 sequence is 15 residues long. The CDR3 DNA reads TGTGCCAGCAGCGCCCGGGACAGGAGATACAATGAGCAGTTCTTC. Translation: CASSARDRRYNEQFF.

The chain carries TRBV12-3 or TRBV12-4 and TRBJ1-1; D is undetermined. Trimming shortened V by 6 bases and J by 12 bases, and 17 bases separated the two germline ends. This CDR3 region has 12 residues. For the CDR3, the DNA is TGTGCCAGCAGGGAAAGACTCTTAGTTACTTTCTTT. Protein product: CASRERLLVTFF.

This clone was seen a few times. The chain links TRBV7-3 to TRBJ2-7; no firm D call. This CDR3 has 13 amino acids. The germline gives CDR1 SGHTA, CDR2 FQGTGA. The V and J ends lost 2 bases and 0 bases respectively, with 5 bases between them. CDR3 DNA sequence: TGTGCCAGCAGCTTACTCCCCTCCTACGAGCAGTACTTC. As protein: CASSLLPSYEQYF.

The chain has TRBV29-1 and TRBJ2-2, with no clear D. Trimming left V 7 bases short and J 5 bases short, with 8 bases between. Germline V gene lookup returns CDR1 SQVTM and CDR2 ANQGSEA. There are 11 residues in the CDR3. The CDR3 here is CSARTTGELFF. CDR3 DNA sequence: TGCAGCGCCAGAACAACCGGGGAGCTGTTTTTT.

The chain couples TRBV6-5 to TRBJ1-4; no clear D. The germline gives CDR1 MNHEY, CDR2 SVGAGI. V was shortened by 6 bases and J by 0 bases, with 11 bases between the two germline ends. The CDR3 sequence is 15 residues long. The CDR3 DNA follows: TGTGCCAGCAGGGGCAATACCGCAACTAATGAAAAACTGTTTTTT. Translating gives CASRGNTATNEKLFF.

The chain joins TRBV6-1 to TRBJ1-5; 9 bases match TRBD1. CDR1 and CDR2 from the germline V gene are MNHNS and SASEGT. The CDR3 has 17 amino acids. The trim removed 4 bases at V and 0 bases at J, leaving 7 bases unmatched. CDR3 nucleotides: TGTGCCAGCAGTGGACAGGGGGTTCCCTATAGCAATCAGCCCCAGCATTTT. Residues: CASSGQGVPYSNQPQHF.

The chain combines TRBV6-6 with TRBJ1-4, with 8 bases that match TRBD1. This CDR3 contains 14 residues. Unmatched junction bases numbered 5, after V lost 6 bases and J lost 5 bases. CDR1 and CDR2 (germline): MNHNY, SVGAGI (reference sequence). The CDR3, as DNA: TGTGCCAGCAGCGACCGGGACAGGAATGAAAAACTGTTTTTT. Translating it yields CASSDRDRNEKLFF.

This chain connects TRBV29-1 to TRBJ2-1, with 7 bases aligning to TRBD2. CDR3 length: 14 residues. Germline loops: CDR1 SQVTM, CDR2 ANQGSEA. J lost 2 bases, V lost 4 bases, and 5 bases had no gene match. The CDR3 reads CSVVQRETYNEQFF. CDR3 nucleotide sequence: TGCAGCGTTGTTCAGCGGGAAACCTACAATGAGCAGTTCTTC.

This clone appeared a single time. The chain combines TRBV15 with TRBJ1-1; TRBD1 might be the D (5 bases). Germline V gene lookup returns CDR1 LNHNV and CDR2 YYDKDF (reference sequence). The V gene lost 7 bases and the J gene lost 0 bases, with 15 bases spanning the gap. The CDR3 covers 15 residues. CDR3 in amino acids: CATKGLDVMNTEAFF. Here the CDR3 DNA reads TGTGCCACCAAGGGACTCGATGTAATGAACACTGAAGCTTTCTTT.

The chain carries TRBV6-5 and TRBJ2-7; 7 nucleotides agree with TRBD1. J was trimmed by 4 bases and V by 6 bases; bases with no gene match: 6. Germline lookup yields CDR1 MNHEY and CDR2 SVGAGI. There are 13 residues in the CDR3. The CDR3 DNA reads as TGTGCCAGCAGCCGGGACAGAATTTACGAGCAGTACTTC. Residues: CASSRDRIYEQYF.

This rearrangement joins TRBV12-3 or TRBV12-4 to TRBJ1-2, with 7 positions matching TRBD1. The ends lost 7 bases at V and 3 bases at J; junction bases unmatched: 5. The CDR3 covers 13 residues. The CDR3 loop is CASIKGTDYGYTF. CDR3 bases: TGTGCCAGCATCAAAGGGACAGACTATGGCTACACCTTC.

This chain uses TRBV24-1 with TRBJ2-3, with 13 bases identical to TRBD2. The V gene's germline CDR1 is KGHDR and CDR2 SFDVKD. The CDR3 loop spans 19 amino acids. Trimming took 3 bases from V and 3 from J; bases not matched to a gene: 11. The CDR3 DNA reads TGTGCCACCAGTGATCGCGGACTAGCGGGAGAGGGGGGTACAGATACGCAGTATTTT. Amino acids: CATSDRGLAGEGGTDTQYF.